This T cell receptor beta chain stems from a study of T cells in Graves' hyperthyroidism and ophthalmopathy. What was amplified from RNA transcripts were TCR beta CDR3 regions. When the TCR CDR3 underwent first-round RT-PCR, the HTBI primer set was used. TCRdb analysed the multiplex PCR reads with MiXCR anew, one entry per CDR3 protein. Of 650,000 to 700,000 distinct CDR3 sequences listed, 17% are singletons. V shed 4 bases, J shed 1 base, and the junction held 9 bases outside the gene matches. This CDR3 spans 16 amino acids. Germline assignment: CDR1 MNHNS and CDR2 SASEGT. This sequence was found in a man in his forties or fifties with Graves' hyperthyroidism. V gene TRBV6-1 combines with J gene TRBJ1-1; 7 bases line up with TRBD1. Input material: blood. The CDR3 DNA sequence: TGTGCCAGCAGTGTCCAGGGGGGCGGTAGGAACACTGAAGCTTTCTTT. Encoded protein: CASSVQGGGRNTEAFF.